The source of this T cell receptor beta chain is a study of lymphopenia after photon versus proton radiotherapy. In the case of this clone: The target antigen is unknown.

With 2 bases clipped from V and 3 bases from J, the junction kept 4 bases outside the gene matches. There are 14 residues in the CDR3. The germline gives CDR1 SGHTA, CDR2 FQGNSA. Sequenced by immunoSEQ multiplex PCR; TCRdb stores in-frame clones only, minus some. Among about 24,000 clones listed, around four fifths were seen once. Study-wide points: Proton therapy kept repertoires fairly stable, unlike photons, which gained effector/memory cells. Post-nadir diversity loss with photons came from oligoclonal expansion, particularly CD8+ Temra cells.

This chain joins TRBV7-2 and TRBJ2-7; 7 bases map to TRBD2. The source of this sequence is a man between 40 and 49 years old with gastric cancer. The sequencing here drew on peripheral blood, taken from a patient treated with photon-based radiotherapy. The DNA of the CDR3 is TGTGCCAGCAGCTTACAGCGGGGCAACTACGAGCAGTACTTC. It codes for CASSLQRGNYEQYF.